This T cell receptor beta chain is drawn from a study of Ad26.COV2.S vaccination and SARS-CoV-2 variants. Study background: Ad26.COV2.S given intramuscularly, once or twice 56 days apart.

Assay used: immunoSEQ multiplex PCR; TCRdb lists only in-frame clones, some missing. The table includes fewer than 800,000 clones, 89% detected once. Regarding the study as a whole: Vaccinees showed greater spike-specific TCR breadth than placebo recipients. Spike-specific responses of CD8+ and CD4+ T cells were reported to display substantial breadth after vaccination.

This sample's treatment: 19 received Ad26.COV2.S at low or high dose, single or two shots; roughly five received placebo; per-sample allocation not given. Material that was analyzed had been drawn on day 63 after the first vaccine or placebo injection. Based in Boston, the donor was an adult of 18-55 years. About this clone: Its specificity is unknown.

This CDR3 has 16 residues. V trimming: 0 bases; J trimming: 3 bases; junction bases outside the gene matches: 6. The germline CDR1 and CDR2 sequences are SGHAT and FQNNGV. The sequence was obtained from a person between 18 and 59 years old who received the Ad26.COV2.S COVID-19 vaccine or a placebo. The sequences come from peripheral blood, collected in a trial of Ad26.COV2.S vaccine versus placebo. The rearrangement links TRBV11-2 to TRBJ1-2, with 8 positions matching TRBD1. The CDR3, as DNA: TGTGCCAGCAGCTTAGATCCGGGACAGGCCCACTATGGCTACACCTTC. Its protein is CASSLDPGQAHYGYTF.